The sequence of this TCR beta chain was determined in a study of blood T cell repertoires in COVID-19. Study details: Material from acute and convalescent COVID-19 was sourced from the United States, Italy and Spain. PBMCs, B-cell-depleted T cells, or T cells provided the cDNA or gDNA that made up the material.

This table comes from immunoSEQ multiplex PCR, and its TCRdb copy is limited to in-frame clones, with some not included. Of some 160,000 clones detected, 88% appear once; the ten largest clones hold approximately 2.1%. CDR3 length equals 16 residues. Trimming at V came to 0 bases and at J to 0 bases, leaving 4 bases not matched to a gene. The germline V gene encodes CDR1 SGDLS and CDR2 YYNGEE. What was sequenced was peripheral blood. The rearrangement uses TRBV9 and TRBJ2-3; the match to TRBD2 covers 7 bases. This sequence was found in a man aged 45-60 years who had recovered from COVID-19. The CDR3 protein is CASSVEERGSTDTQYF. The DNA for the CDR3 is TGTGCCAGCAGCGTAGAGGAGCGGGGTAGCACAGATACGCAGTATTTT.